These 21 T cell receptor beta chains were sequenced from one sample in a study of identical twins. TCRdb re-analysed the 5' RACE reads in MiXCR, keeping a single row per CDR3 protein. The sample gives 1.5 million to 2 million distinct CDR3 sequences, about 31% of which show up once; about 0.3% is in the top ten. The material sequenced was cord blood. The receptor set was obtained from a newborn girl in good health.

The genes are TRBV3-1 and TRBJ1-2; 7 nucleotides agree with TRBD1. V gave up 2 bases and J gave up 4 bases; unmatched junction bases: 10. The CDR3 has 16 amino acids. CDR1 and CDR2 from the germline V gene are LGHDT and YNNKEL (reference sequence). CDR3 sequence reads: CASSQIGTAYGYGYTF. CDR3 bases: TGTGCCAGCAGCCAAATCGGGACAGCGTATGGCTATGGCTACACCTTC.

The V and J genes are TRBV20-1 and TRBJ2-7, with 7 bases lining up with TRBD2. This CDR3 is 15 amino acids long. Germline V lookup: CDR1 DFQATT, CDR2 SNEGSKA (reference sequence). V trimming: 5 bases; J trimming: 2 bases; junction bases outside the gene matches: 12. The CDR3 loop reads CSAHVRGSLPYEQYF. Here the CDR3 DNA reads TGCAGTGCTCACGTCCGCGGGAGCCTCCCCTACGAGCAGTACTTC.

The chain combines TRBV11-2 with TRBJ2-1, with 7 positions matching TRBD2. After removal of 3 bases from V and 6 bases from J, the junction contained 8 bases not matched to a gene. From germline, CDR1 is SGHAT and CDR2 FQNNGV. This CDR3 contains 15 residues. CDR3 sequence reads: CASSFFPSGTNEQFF. CDR3 nucleotides: TGTGCCAGCAGCTTTTTTCCTAGCGGTACCAATGAGCAGTTCTTC. Drawing the rest from reference TRBV11-2 and TRBJ2-1, the complete variable domain is EAGVAQSPRYKIIEKRQSVAFWCNPISGHATLYWYQQILGQGPKLLIQFQNNGVVDDSQLPKDRFSAERLKGVDSTLKIQPAKLEDSAVYLCASSFFPSGTNEQFFGPGTRLTVL.

Regarding this clonotype: A single base separates this from a much larger clone, so it may be a read error. The V and J genes are TRBV3-1 and TRBJ2-5; TRBD2 might be the D (5 bases). TRBJ2-7 matches the DNA end more closely, so the J call is doubtful. Looked up from germline, CDR1 is LGHDT and CDR2 is YNNKEL (reference sequence). CDR3 size: 12 residues. This CDR3 is CARSQLAYEQYF. Written as DNA, the CDR3 is TGTGCCAGAAGCCAACTAGCCTACGAGCAGTACTTC.

The genes are TRBV12-3 or TRBV12-4 and TRBJ1-4; 9 bases line up with TRBD1. The CDR3 extends over 14 amino acids. Trimming at V came to 6 bases and at J to 5 bases, leaving 4 bases not matched to a gene. The CDR3: CASRGDRENEKLFF. CDR3 DNA sequence: TGTGCCAGCAGGGGGGACAGGGAAAATGAAAAACTGTTTTTT.

This clonotype appeared a few times. V is TRBV9 and J is TRBJ1-2; 9 bases fit TRBD1. Germline V CDR1 and CDR2: SGDLS, YYNGEE. The CDR3 is 15 amino acids. Losses at the gene ends were 0 bases for V and 4 bases for J; bases not matched to a gene: 4. The CDR3: CASSVGDRDGYGYTF. The DNA for the CDR3 is TGTGCCAGCAGCGTAGGGGACAGGGACGGCTATGGCTACACCTTC.

The rearrangement links TRBV3-1 to TRBJ2-1; D may be TRBD1 (5 bases). The V and J ends lost 0 bases and 0 bases respectively, with 6 bases between them. Germline CDR1 reads LGHDT; CDR2 reads YNNKEL (reference sequence). The CDR3 length is 15 residues. The CDR3 region is CASSQEDNSYNEQFF. The CDR3 region has the DNA TGTGCCAGCAGCCAAGAGGACAACTCCTACAATGAGCAGTTCTTC.

This chain uses TRBV6-1 with TRBJ2-7; 7 bases line up with TRBD2. Germline CDR1 and CDR2: MNHNS and SASEGT. The CDR3 is 11 amino acids. The V segment lost 10 bases and the J segment 3 bases; nucleotides outside the gene matches: 3. CDR3 protein: CATAGYYEQYF. CDR3 nucleotide sequence: TGTGCCACAGCGGGGTACTACGAGCAGTACTTC.

This clonotype was detected only a few times. V gene TRBV6-5 combines with J gene TRBJ2-7; TRBD1 matches 9 bases. Germline-derived CDR1 and CDR2 are MNHEY and SVGAGI. With 0 bases clipped from V and 7 bases from J, the junction kept 10 bases outside the gene matches. The CDR3 has 16 residues. CDR3 residues: CASSYSRDRAGWEQYF. The CDR3 DNA reads as TGTGCCAGCAGTTACTCGAGGGACAGGGCAGGCTGGGAGCAGTACTTC.

The rearrangement links TRBV9 to TRBJ2-3; 12 bases line up with TRBD1. The CDR3 has 15 amino acids. V trimming: 1 base; J trimming: 8 bases; junction bases outside the gene matches: 5. The germline CDR1 and CDR2 sequences are SGDLS and YYNGEE. CDR3 nucleotides: TGTGCCAGCAGCGTAAGGGGACAGGGGGCAGGTACGCAGTATTTT. As protein: CASSVRGQGAGTQYF.

The chain recombines TRBV7-9 with TRBJ2-1; D ambiguous. The CDR3 consists of 16 residues. Germline V CDR1 and CDR2: SEHNR, FQNEAQ (reference sequence). V lost 5 bases, J lost 3 bases, and 17 bases lay in between. The CDR3 spells CASSPGRRADYNEQFF. The CDR3 bases are TGTGCCAGCAGCCCGGGTAGAAGGGCTGACTACAATGAGCAGTTCTTC.

The J gene is TRBJ2-7, the V gene TRBV5-5; D may be TRBD2 (6 bases). Trimming removed 1 base from V and 3 bases from J, with 14 bases in between. The CDR3 has 15 residues. Germline CDR1 SGHKS, CDR2 YYEKEE (reference sequence). The CDR3 reads CASSLHIGTLYEQYF. CDR3 nucleotides: TGTGCCAGCAGCTTGCACATCGGGACTCTCTACGAGCAGTACTTC.

The rearrangement joins TRBV5-1 to TRBJ2-7; 10 bases are shared with TRBD2. CDR3 length: 14 amino acids. CDR1 and CDR2 from the germline V gene are SGHRS and YFSETQ. V dropped 6 bases and J dropped 1; count of bases not matched to a gene: 4. The CDR3: CASKISGRSYEQYF. The CDR3 bases are TGCGCCAGCAAGATTAGCGGGAGGTCCTACGAGCAGTACTTC.

This clonotype was seen ten or more times. The chain combines TRBV18 with TRBJ2-4, with 7 positions matching TRBD2. Trimming at V came to 0 bases and at J to 0 bases, leaving 5 bases not matched to a gene. The CDR3 sequence is 17 residues long. Germline CDR1 is KGHSH and CDR2 is LQKENI. DNA for the CDR3: TGTGCCAGCTCACCACCGTCTAGCGGAAAAGCCAAAAACATTCAGTACTTC. Protein: CASSPPSSGKAKNIQYF.

This chain connects TRBV29-1 to TRBJ2-7; tentatively, D is TRBD2 (5 bases). CDR1 is SQVTM, CDR2 ANQGSEA, per germline. This CDR3 region has 13 residues. Trimming stripped 7 bases from V and 7 bases from J, with 20 bases between. CDR3 coding DNA: TGCAGCGGTACTACTAGTCATCCGAATGAGCAGTACTTC. It specifies CSGTTSHPNEQYF.

Ten or more counts support this clonotype. A much larger clone differs from this one at a single base, so this may be a read error. This chain joins TRBV11-1 and TRBJ2-1, with D uncertain. Germline CDR1 is SGHAT and CDR2 is FQDESV (reference sequence). The CDR3 extends over 11 amino acids. CDR3 sequence (DNA): TGTGCCAGCAGCTCCTTCAATGAGCAGTTCTTC. Translated, it gives CASSSFNEQFF.

This chain connects TRBV13 to TRBJ2-6, with 7 nucleotides matching TRBD2. The V segment lost 2 bases and the J segment 1 base; nucleotides outside the gene matches: 8. Germline CDR1 is PRHDT and CDR2 is FYEKMQ (reference sequence). The CDR3 runs 18 residues. CDR3 in amino acids: CASSLPSGITSGANVLTF. The DNA for the CDR3 is TGTGCCAGCAGCTTACCTAGCGGAATAACGTCTGGGGCCAACGTCCTGACTTTC.

This clonotype has only a few counts. The chain uses TRBV25-1 and TRBJ1-2, with D perhaps TRBD1 (5 bases). V was pared by 1 base and J by 1 base, with 10 bases between. The germline gives CDR1 MGHDK, CDR2 SYGVNS. The CDR3 consists of 15 residues. The CDR3 bases are TGTGCCAGCAGTGAATTGGGGCAGGTTAACTATGGCTACACCTTC. Translated: CASSELGQVNYGYTF.

This clonotype was detected a few times. An end of the junction differs from the germline gene, which may be a read error. The genes are TRBV20-1 and TRBJ2-7, with 10 nucleotides matching TRBD1. Germline V gives CDR1 DFQATT, CDR2 SNEGSKA (reference sequence). There are 11 residues in the CDR3. In DNA form, the CDR3 reads TGTAGCCGGGACAGGGGCTACGAGCAGTACTTC. This translates into CSRDRGYEQYF.

This chain uses TRBV29-1 with TRBJ2-4, with D maybe TRBD1 (6 bases). This CDR3 spans 13 amino acids. V was shortened by 3 bases and J by 5 bases, with 11 bases between the two germline ends. Germline CDR1 is SQVTM and CDR2 is ANQGSEA. The CDR3, as DNA: TGCAGCGTTGAGGGCCGACAGGAAAACATTCAGTACTTC. It is translated as CSVEGRQENIQYF.

With respect to this clonotype: This may arise from a read error, as a much more abundant clone is one base away. The genes are TRBV10-3 and TRBJ1-2, with unresolved D. CDR3 length: 14 amino acids. CDR1 and CDR2 from the germline V gene are ENHRY and SYGVKD. The chain's CDR3 is CAFSESKGFYGYTF. In DNA form, the CDR3 reads TGTGCCTTCAGTGAGTCGAAAGGGTTCTATGGCTACACCTTC.